This T cell receptor beta chain comes out of a study of T cell repertoires in cytomegalovirus infection (dated by TCRdb to the late 2010s). With respect to the entire study: Donor HLA type was relevant to the analysis, because carriage of CMV infection together with the matching HLA type was indicated by public TCR beta signatures.

The CDR3 has 15 amino acids, counting both end residues. Only CDR3 DNA is held: 45 bases, read in frame from base 1. V and J are truncated by 2 bases and 0 bases respectively, leaving an intervening sequence of 9 bases. CDR1 and CDR2 (MNHNY, SVGAGI) derive from the germline V gene (reference sequence). Overall study outcomes, separate from this receptor: Carriers of CMV infection plus the relevant HLA type were discriminated by the cumulative frequency of public TCR beta family members in the study cohort and in an independent approximately 360-donor cohort. The ex vivo response was dominated by HLA-C-restricted CMV-specific TCR beta clonotypes, and the single most frequent clonotype in two of eight donors was supplied by these HLA-C-restricted clonotypes.

About this clonotype itself: Its cognate antigen has yet to be identified. Since a much larger clone is just one base distant, this may be a read error. The conserved closing phenylalanine or tryptophan is absent in this CDR3, likely reflecting a read error.

For sequencing, an Illumina HiSeq 1500 was employed. In TCRdb, the public reads were trimmed at Q25 with fastp and aligned with MiXCR, with productive beta chains retained. For every CDR3 protein sequence, its rows merge into one entry that carries the most common genes and DNA. This sample is represented by approximately 630,000 distinct CDR3 sequences; roughly 26% of them were singletons. The leading ten clones occupy 6.5% to 10% of the sample. The clonotype was recovered from a human donor in good health (CMV status not recorded). Some clones in this sample may be carry-over from other donors' samples. The sequenced sample was CD8+ T cells from PBMCs. The chain uses TRBV6-6 and TRBJ2-3, with no reliable assignment of the D segment. The DNA reads as follows: TGTGCCAGCAGTTACCTGGCTTCTAGCACAGATACGCAGTATTAT. The resulting protein is CASSYLASSTDTQYY.